This T cell receptor beta chain was identified in a study of persistence of HIV-infected CD4 T cells. Study conclusions and caveats: TCR oligoclonality correlated with proviral oligoclonality in the same sorted populations.

As for this clone: Antigen: not known.

The germline V gene encodes CDR1 SQVTM and CDR2 ANQGSEA. The V end was cut by 0 bases, the J end by 8 bases, with 10 bases between. The CDR3 is 12 residues long. Sequencing used immunoSEQ version 4 in survey mode. The method was immunoSEQ multiplex PCR; TCRdb's version includes in-frame clones alone and lacks a portion of them. Of about 19,000 clones listed, about 62% are singletons. An overlapping HIV-1 Gag peptide pool stimulated these cells at 0.85 to 1 ug/peptide/mL. Responding CD4+ T cells were sorted by upregulation of both CD40 ligand and CD69. This sequence originates from an adult woman with HIV who was CMV-seropositive. The chain recombines TRBV29-1 with TRBJ1-2; D call uncertain. Sample: CD4+ T cells sorted from PBMCs after approximately 19-hour stimulation, taken from a patient who received antiretroviral therapy. The CDR3 is CSVEDRSQGYTF. Here the CDR3 DNA reads TGCAGCGTTGAAGATCGCAGTCAGGGCTACACCTTC.